Sequencing of this T cell receptor (beta chain) was carried out in a study of regulatory T cells in long-lasting Graves disease. As for the study in general: Antithyroid drugs had been given to newly diagnosed Graves' patients for under 3 months.

Noted time point: newly diagnosed GD, antithyroid drugs for less than 3 months. Extracted RNA from PBMCs served as the source of the TCR library. EDTA tubes collected 7.5 to 9.5 milliliters of peripheral blood. In its sample, this clonotype was seen many times. Antigen unknown. General study findings and limits: Persistent cases of Graves' showed reduced TCR diversity relative to newly diagnosed patients.

Building the TCR beta libraries relied on iRepertoire HTBI primers, and CDR3 regions underwent Arm-PCR. In the study's own analysis: Samples collectively showed fewer than 80 TRBV and 11 to 15 TRBJ segments. One entry per CDR3 protein, called by TCRdb with MiXCR from the multiplex PCR reads. These V and J calls originate from TCRdb's pipeline instead of the authors' own analysis. The profile shows 320,000 or so distinct CDR3 sequences, about 20% of them singletons. The V end was cut by 3 bases, the J end by 8 bases, with 16 bases between. From germline, CDR1 is SEHNR and CDR2 FQNEAQ (reference sequence). The CDR3 is 14 residues long.

The receptor was derived from a female donor with Graves disease. The chain joins TRBV7-9 to TRBJ1-2, with TRBD1 as a possible D gene (5 bases). The input for sequencing was peripheral blood mononuclear cells (PBMCs), taken at new diagnosis, from a patient treated with antithyroid drugs. The CDR3, as DNA: TGTGCCAGCAGCTTCCAGGGAGTTCGCAGCGGCTACACCTTC. Its protein product is CASSFQGVRSGYTF.